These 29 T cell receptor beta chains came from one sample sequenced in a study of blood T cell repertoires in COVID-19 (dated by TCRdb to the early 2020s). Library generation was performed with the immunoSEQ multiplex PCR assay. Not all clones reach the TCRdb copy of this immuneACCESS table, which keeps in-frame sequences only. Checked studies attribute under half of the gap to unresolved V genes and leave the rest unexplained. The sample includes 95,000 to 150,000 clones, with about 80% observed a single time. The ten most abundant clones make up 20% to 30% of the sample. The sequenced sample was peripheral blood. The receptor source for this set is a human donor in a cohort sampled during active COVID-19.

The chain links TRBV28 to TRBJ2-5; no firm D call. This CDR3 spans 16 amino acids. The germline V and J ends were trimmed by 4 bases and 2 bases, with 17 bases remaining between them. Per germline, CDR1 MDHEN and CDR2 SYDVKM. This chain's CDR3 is CASSSPRQAAQETQYF. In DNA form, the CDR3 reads TGTGCCAGCAGTTCCCCGCGACAAGCCGCTCAAGAGACCCAGTACTTC.

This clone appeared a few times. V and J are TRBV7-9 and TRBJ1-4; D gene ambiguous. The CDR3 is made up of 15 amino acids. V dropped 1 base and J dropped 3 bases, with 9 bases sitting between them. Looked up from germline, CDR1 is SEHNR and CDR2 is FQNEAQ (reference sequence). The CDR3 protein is CASSLGFSANEKLFF. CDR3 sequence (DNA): TGTGCCAGCAGCTTAGGATTCTCGGCTAATGAAAAACTGTTTTTT.

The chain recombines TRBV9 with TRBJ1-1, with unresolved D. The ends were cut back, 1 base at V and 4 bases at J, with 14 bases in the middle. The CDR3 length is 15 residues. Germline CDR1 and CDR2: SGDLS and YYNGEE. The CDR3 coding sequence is TGTGCCAGCAGCGTACGTTGGGAGCGGTGCACTGAAGCTTTCTTT. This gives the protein CASSVRWERCTEAFF.

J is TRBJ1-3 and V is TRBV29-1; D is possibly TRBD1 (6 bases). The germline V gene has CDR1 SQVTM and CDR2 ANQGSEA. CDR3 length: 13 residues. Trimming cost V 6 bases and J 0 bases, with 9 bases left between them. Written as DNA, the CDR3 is TGCAGCGTGAACAGGGACTCTGGAAACACCATATATTTT. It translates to CSVNRDSGNTIYF.

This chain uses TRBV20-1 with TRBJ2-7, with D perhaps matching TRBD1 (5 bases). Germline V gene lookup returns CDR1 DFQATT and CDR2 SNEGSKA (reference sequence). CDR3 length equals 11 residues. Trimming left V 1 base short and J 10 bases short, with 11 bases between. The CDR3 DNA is TGCAGTGCTAGAGCGTGGCAGGGCCAGTACTTC. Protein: CSARAWQGQYF.

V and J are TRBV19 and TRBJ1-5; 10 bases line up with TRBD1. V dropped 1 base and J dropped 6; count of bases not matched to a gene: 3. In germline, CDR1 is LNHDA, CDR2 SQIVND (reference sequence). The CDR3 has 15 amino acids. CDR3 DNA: TGTGCCAGTAGTATAGGACAGGGGGCATCTCAGCCCCAGCATTTT. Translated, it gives CASSIGQGASQPQHF.

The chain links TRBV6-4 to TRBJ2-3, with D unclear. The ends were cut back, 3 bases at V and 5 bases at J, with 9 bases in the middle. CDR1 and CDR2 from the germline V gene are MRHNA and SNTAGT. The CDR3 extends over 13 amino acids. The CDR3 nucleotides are TGTGCCAGCAGTGAGCTTCCGGGAGATACGCAGTATTTT. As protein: CASSELPGDTQYF.

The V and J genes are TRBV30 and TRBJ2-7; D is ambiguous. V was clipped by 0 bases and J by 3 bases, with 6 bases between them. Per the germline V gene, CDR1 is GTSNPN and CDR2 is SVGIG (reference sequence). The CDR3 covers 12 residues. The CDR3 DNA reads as TGTGCCTGGAGTGTAACCAGCTACGAGCAGTACTTC. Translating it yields CAWSVTSYEQYF.

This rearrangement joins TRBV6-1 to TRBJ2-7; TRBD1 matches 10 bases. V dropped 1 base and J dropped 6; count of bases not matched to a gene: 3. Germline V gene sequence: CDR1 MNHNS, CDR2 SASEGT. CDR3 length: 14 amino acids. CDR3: CASSEVGTGVEQYF. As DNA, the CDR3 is TGTGCCAGCAGTGAAGTTGGGACAGGGGTCGAGCAGTACTTC.

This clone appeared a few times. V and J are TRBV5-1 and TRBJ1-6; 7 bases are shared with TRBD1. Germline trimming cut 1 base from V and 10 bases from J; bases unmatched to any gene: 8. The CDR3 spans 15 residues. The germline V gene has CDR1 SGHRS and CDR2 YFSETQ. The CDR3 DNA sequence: TGCGCCAGCAGCTTGCTGGTAGGGGGCGAATCACCCCTCCACTTT. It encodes CASSLLVGGESPLHF.

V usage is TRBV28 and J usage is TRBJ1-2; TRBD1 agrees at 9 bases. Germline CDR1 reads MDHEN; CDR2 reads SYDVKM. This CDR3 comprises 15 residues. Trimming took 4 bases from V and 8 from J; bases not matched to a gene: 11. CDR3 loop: CASSSGGDRVDGYTF. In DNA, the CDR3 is TGTGCCAGCAGTTCAGGGGGGGACAGGGTTGACGGCTACACCTTC.

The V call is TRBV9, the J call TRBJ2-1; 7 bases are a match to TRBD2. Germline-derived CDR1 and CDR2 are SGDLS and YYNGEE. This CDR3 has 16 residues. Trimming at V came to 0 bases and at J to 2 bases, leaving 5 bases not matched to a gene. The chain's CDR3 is CASSVELATPYNEQFF. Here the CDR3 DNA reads TGTGCCAGCAGCGTAGAACTAGCGACTCCCTACAATGAGCAGTTCTTC.

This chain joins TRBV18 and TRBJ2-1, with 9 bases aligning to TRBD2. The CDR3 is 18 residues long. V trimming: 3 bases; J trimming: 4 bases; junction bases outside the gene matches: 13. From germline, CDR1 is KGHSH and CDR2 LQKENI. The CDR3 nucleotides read TGTGCCAGCTCACCTGACACATATAGCGGGGGCAGTTACAATGAGCAGTTCTTC. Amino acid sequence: CASSPDTYSGGSYNEQFF.

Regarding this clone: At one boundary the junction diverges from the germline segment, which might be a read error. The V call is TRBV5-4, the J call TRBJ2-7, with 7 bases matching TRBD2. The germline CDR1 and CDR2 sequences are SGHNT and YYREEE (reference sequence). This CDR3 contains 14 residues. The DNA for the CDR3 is TGTGCCAGCAGGTTGGGAGGGCCCTCCTACGAGCAGTACTTC. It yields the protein CASRLGGPSYEQYF.

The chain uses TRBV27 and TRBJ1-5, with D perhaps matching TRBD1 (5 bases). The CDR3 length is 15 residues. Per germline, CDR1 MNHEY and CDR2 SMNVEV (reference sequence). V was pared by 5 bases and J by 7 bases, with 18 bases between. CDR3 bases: TGTGCCAGCAGTCTGCTGGGGGGGGGAGCCCAGCCCCAGCATTTT. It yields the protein CASSLLGGGAQPQHF.

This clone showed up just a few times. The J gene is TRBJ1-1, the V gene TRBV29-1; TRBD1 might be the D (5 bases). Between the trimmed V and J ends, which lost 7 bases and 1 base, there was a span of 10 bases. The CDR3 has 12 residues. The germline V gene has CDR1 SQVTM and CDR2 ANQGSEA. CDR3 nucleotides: TGCAGCGCTGGGGCAAGGAACACTGAAGCTTTCTTT. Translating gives CSAGARNTEAFF. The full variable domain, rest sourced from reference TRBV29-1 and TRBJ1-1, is SAVISQKPSRDICQRGTSLTIQCQVDSQVTMMFWYRQQPGQSLTLIATANQGSEATYESGFVIDKFPISRPNLTFSTLTVSNMSPEDSSIYLCSAGARNTEAFFGQGTRLTVV.

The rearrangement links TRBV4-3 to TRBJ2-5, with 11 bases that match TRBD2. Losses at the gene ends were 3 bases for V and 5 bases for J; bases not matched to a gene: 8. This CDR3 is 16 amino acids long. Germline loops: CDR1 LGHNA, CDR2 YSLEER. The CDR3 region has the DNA TGCGCCAGCAGCCATTCTAGCGGGGGGCCGGGGGAGACCCAGTACTTC. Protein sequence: CASSHSSGGPGETQYF.

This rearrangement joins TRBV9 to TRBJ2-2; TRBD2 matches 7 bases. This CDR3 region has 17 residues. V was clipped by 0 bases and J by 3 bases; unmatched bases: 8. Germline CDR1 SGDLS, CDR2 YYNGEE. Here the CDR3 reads CASSVAQRGIDTGELFF. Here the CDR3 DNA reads TGTGCCAGCAGCGTAGCCCAGCGGGGAATCGACACCGGGGAGCTGTTTTTT.

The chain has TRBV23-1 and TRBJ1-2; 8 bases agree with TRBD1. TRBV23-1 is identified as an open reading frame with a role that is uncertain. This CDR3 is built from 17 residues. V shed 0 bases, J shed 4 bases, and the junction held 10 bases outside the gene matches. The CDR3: CASSQSEGVDRGYGYTF. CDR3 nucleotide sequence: TGCGCCAGCAGTCAATCTGAGGGGGTTGACAGGGGCTATGGCTACACCTTC.

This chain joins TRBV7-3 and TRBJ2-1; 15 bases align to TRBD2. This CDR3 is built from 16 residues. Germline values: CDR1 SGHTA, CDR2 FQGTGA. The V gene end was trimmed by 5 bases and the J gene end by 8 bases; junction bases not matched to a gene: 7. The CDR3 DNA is TGTGCCAGCAGCCCGGGGACTAGCGGGGGGTTAGATGAGCAGTTCTTC. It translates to CASSPGTSGGLDEQFF.

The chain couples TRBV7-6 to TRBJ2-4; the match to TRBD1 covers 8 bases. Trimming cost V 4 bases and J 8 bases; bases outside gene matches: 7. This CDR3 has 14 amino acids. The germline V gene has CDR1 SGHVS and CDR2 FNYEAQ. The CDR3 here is CASSSPDRADIQYF. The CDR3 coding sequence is TGTGCCAGCAGCTCGCCGGACAGGGCGGACATTCAGTACTTC.

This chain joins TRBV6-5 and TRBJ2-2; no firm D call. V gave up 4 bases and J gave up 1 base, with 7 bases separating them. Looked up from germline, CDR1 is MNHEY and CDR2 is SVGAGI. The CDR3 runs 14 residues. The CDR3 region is CASSSPKNTGELFF. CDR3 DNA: TGTGCCAGCAGTTCGCCTAAGAACACCGGGGAGCTGTTTTTT.

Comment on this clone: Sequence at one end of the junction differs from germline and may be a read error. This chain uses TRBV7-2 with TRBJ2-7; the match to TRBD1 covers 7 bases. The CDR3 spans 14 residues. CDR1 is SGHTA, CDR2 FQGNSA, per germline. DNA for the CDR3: TGTGCCAGCAGCTCTAGACAGGGAACCTACGCGCAGTACTTC. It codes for CASSSRQGTYAQYF.

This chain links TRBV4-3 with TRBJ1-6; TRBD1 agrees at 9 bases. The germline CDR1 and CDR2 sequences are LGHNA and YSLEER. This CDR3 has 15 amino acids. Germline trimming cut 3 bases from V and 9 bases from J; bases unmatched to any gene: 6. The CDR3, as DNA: TGCGCCAGCAGCCAGGTCGGGACAGGGAGTTCACCCCTCCACTTT. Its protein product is CASSQVGTGSSPLHF.

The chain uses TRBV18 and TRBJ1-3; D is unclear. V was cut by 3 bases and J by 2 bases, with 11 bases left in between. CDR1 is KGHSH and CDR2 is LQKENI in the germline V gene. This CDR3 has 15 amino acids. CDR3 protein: CASSPSSEAGNTIYF. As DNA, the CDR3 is TGTGCCAGCTCACCTTCGTCTGAGGCTGGAAACACCATATATTTT.

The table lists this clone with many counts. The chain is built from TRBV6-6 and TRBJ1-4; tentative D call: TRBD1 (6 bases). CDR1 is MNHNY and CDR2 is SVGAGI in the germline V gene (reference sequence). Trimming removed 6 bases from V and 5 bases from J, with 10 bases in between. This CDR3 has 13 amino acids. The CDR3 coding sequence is TGTGCCAGCAGGAATACAGGGAATGAAAAACTGTTTTTT. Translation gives CASRNTGNEKLFF.

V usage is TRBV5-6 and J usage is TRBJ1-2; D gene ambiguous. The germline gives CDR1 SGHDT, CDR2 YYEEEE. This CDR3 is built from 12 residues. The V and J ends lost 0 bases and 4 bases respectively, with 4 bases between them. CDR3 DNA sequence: TGTGCCAGCAGCTTGGACAGCTATGGCTACACCTTC. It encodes CASSLDSYGYTF.

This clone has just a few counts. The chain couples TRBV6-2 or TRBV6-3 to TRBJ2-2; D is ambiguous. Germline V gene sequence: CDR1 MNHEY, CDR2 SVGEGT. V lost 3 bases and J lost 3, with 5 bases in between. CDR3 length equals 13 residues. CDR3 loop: CASSYEDTGELFF. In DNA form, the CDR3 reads TGTGCCAGCAGTTATGAGGACACCGGGGAGCTGTTTTTT.

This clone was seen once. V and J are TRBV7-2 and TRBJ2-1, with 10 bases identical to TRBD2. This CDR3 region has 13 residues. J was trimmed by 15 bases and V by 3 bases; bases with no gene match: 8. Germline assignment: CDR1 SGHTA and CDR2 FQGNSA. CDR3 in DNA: TGTGCCAGCAGCTTTAGTAGAGCGGGAGGGCTGTTCTTC. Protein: CASSFSRAGGLFF.